Listed here are 24 T cell receptor beta chains from one sample, sequenced in a study of control samples from healthy donors and cancer patients. The repertoire was sequenced with immunoSEQ multiplex PCR; TCRdb's copy has only in-frame clones and lacks some. This repertoire shows around 170,000 clones, around 87% found once; its top ten account for roughly 1.5%. The sequenced sample was blood. All receptors derive from a woman aged 45-60 years in good health.

The chain uses TRBV7-9 and TRBJ2-3; 10 bases match TRBD2. The trim removed 5 bases at V and 2 bases at J, leaving 7 bases unmatched. This CDR3 has 16 amino acids. The germline V gene has CDR1 SEHNR and CDR2 FQNEAQ (reference sequence). CDR3 loop: CASSLNSGGTTDTQYF. CDR3 coding DNA: TGTGCCAGCAGCCTCAATAGCGGGGGGACCACAGATACGCAGTATTTT. The whole variable domain, remainder taken from reference TRBV7-9 and TRBJ2-3, is DTGVSQNPRHKITKRGQNVTFRCDPISEHNRLYWYRQTLGQGPEFLTYFQNEAQLEKSRLLSDRFSAERPKGSFSTLEIQRTEQGDSAMYLCASSLNSGGTTDTQYFGPGTRLTVL.

The chain uses TRBV6-6 and TRBJ1-4; D unresolved. The CDR3 is made up of 15 amino acids. The germline V gene encodes CDR1 MNHNY and CDR2 SVGAGI (reference sequence). V was trimmed by 2 bases and J by 4 bases, leaving 11 bases between them. This CDR3 is CASSYEAGYNEKLFF. CDR3 nucleotide sequence: TGTGCCAGCAGTTACGAGGCAGGCTATAATGAAAAACTGTTTTTT.

The genes are TRBV4-3 and TRBJ1-1; D might be TRBD1 (5 bases). V was pared by 1 base and J by 0 bases, with 6 bases between. The CDR3 length is 14 residues. Per germline, CDR1 LGHNA and CDR2 YSLEER. As DNA, the CDR3 is TGCGCCAGCAGCCAAGGGACACTGAACACTGAAGCTTTCTTT. Translation gives CASSQGTLNTEAFF.

The genes are TRBV2 and TRBJ1-2, with D hard to call. The CDR3 runs to 14 residues. Trimming shortened V by 7 bases and J by 1 base, and 13 bases separated the two germline ends. The germline gives CDR1 SNHLY, CDR2 FYNNEI. This chain's CDR3 is CASTREAGNYGYTF. CDR3 in DNA: TGTGCCAGCACCCGGGAAGCGGGTAACTATGGCTACACCTTC.

This chain uses TRBV7-3 with TRBJ2-3, with 10 bases matching TRBD1. Germline assignment: CDR1 SGHTA and CDR2 FQGTGA. V shed 5 bases, J shed 4 bases, and the junction held 3 bases outside the gene matches. The CDR3 covers 14 residues. DNA for the CDR3: TGTGCCAGCAGCCCCGGGACAGGGGCAGATACGCAGTATTTT. Protein product: CASSPGTGADTQYF.

The chain is built from TRBV7-9 and TRBJ2-1; D unresolved. Germline CDR1 SEHNR, CDR2 FQNEAQ (reference sequence). CDR3 length: 16 amino acids. V shed 1 base and J shed 3 bases, with 13 bases lying between them. The CDR3 DNA sequence: TGTGCCAGCAGCTTAGAGAGCTACCCTTTCTACAATGAGCAGTTCTTC. It codes for CASSLESYPFYNEQFF.

This chain connects TRBV27 to TRBJ1-1; D may be TRBD1 (5 bases). Germline CDR1 MNHEY, CDR2 SMNVEV (reference sequence). Trimming shortened V by 2 bases and J by 1 base, and 11 bases separated the two germline ends. CDR3 length equals 15 residues. CDR3 coding DNA: TGTGCCAGCAGTTTAGACAGAAACAAGAACACTGAAGCTTTCTTT. Translated, it gives CASSLDRNKNTEAFF.

J is TRBJ2-1 and V is TRBV7-3; tentatively, D is TRBD1 (6 bases). Germline lookup yields CDR1 SGHTA and CDR2 FQGTGA. The ends were cut back, 3 bases at V and 15 bases at J, with 21 bases in the middle. The CDR3 is made up of 14 amino acids. CDR3 loop: CASSFSQGNPRWFF. The CDR3 DNA is TGTGCCAGCAGCTTTAGCCAGGGGAATCCACGGTGGTTCTTC.

The chain uses TRBV4-2 and TRBJ2-1, with 7 bases lining up with TRBD1. The germline gives CDR1 LGHNA, CDR2 YNFKEQ. CDR3 length equals 13 residues. The trim removed 1 base at V and 12 bases at J, leaving 6 bases unmatched. The CDR3 nucleotides read TGTGCCAGCAGCCAAGTCTCGACAGGGAGGCAGTTCTTC. The encoded protein is CASSQVSTGRQFF.

The chain recombines TRBV9 with TRBJ2-1, with TRBD2 matching over 7 bases. Germline assignment: CDR1 SGDLS and CDR2 YYNGEE. The length of the CDR3 is 17 residues. V trimming: 3 bases; J trimming: 5 bases; junction bases outside the gene matches: 14. CDR3 loop: CASSEPVGDYDDNEQFF. The CDR3 DNA reads as TGTGCCAGCAGCGAACCGGTTGGGGACTATGATGACAATGAGCAGTTCTTC.

In this sample, this clone turned up once. This chain joins TRBV3-1 (or the pseudogene TRBV3-2) and TRBJ2-6; D might be TRBD1 or TRBD2, each matching 6 bases. CDR3 length: 19 amino acids. Trimming shortened V by 0 bases and J by 0 bases, and 15 bases separated the two germline ends. Germline loops: CDR1 LGHDT, CDR2 YNNKEL (reference sequence). The CDR3 DNA reads as TGTGCCAGCAGCCAAGATGGGGGGCTTAGAACCTCTGGGGCCAACGTCCTGACTTTC. Translation gives CASSQDGGLRTSGANVLTF.

This clone was seen only once. This CDR3 reads CASSTSSGQEQFF. In DNA form, the CDR3 reads TGTGCCAGCAGCACATCTAGCGGGCAAGAGCAGTTCTTC. The chain carries TRBV7-2 and TRBJ2-1, with 8 nucleotides matching TRBD2. The CDR3 runs to 13 residues. V was clipped by 5 bases and J by 10 bases; unmatched bases: 7. Germline V gene sequence: CDR1 SGHTA, CDR2 FQGNSA.

The gene calls are TRBV24-1 and TRBJ1-4, with 8 bases matching TRBD1. This CDR3 contains 15 residues. The germline gives CDR1 KGHDR, CDR2 SFDVKD. V lost 4 bases to trimming and J lost 5 bases; unmatched junction nucleotides: 5. The CDR3, as DNA: TGTGCCACCAGTGAGTCGGGACAGGACAATGAAAAACTGTTTTTT. Translation gives CATSESGQDNEKLFF.

This sequence joins TRBV3-1 (or the pseudogene TRBV3-2) and TRBJ1-4; a possible D gene is TRBD1 (6 bases). Germline loops: CDR1 LGHDT, CDR2 YNNKEL (reference sequence). V was trimmed by 3 bases and J by 3 bases, leaving 11 bases between them. This CDR3 region has 15 residues. The CDR3 loop reads CASSQRQGPNEKLFF. The CDR3 DNA reads TGTGCCAGCAGCCAGAGGCAGGGGCCTAATGAAAAACTGTTTTTT.

The chain has TRBV5-1 and TRBJ1-6; 10 positions match TRBD1. V dropped 0 bases and J dropped 7; count of bases not matched to a gene: 10. In germline, CDR1 is SGHRS, CDR2 YFSETQ. The CDR3 runs 18 residues. In DNA, the CDR3 is TGCGCCAGCAGCTTGGTGGGACAGGGGCCCTCCAGGAATTCACCCCTCCACTTT. Amino acids: CASSLVGQGPSRNSPLHF.

This clone appeared once. The chain couples TRBV5-1 to TRBJ1-2; no clear D gene. This CDR3 has 14 residues. CDR1 is SGHRS and CDR2 is YFSETQ in the germline V gene. V gave up 0 bases and J gave up 3 bases, with 9 bases separating them. As DNA, the CDR3 is TGCGCCAGCAGCTTGGAGTCGGACCACTATGGCTACACCTTC. It yields the protein CASSLESDHYGYTF.

The chain uses TRBV9 and TRBJ1-3, with a weak D call TRBD1 (5 bases). The CDR3 has 14 amino acids. Germline-derived CDR1 and CDR2 are SGDLS and YYNGEE. The germline V and J ends were trimmed by 0 bases and 8 bases, with 12 bases remaining between them. Here the CDR3 DNA reads TGTGCCAGCAGCGTAGGGGCAGGGAGAGACACCATATATTTT. Protein product: CASSVGAGRDTIYF.

The chain couples TRBV3-1 (or the pseudogene TRBV3-2) to TRBJ1-5; the D is unclear. Trimming took 3 bases from V and 5 from J, leaving 5 bases between them. The CDR3 consists of 12 residues. Germline-derived CDR1 and CDR2 are LGHDT and YNNKEL (reference sequence). This CDR3 reads CASSQSDQPQHF. CDR3 nucleotide sequence: TGTGCCAGCAGCCAGTCAGATCAGCCCCAGCATTTT.

V and J are TRBV9 and TRBJ2-3; D is uncertain. The CDR3 has 14 residues. The germline V gene has CDR1 SGDLS and CDR2 YYNGEE. Trimming shortened V by 3 bases and J by 1 base, and 9 bases separated the two germline ends. Here the CDR3 reads CASSARLGTDTQYF. CDR3 sequence (DNA): TGTGCCAGCAGCGCTAGACTCGGCACAGATACGCAGTATTTT.

This chain connects TRBV7-2 to TRBJ2-3; 7 bases match TRBD2. Trimming cost V 7 bases and J 4 bases; bases outside gene matches: 5. From germline, CDR1 is SGHTA and CDR2 FQGNSA. This CDR3 has 13 residues. The CDR3 nucleotides read TGTGCCAGCAATATCCGGGGGGCAGATACGCAGTATTTT. This gives the protein CASNIRGADTQYF. Using reference TRBV7-2 and TRBJ2-3 for the parts outside the CDR3, the full variable domain is GAGVSQSPSNKVTEKGKDVELRCDPISGHTALYWYRQSLGQGLEFLIYFQGNSAPDKSGLPSDRFSAERTGGSVSTLTIQRTQQEDSAVYLCASNIRGADTQYFGPGTRLTVL.

The chain carries TRBV10-3 and TRBJ1-5; 8 bases agree with TRBD1. V shed 11 bases and J 2 bases; nucleotides not matched to a gene: 17. Germline V CDR1 and CDR2: ENHRY, SYGVKD. The CDR3 is 17 amino acids. The CDR3 loop is CAFEQPSEQGGNQPQHF. In nucleotides, the CDR3 is TGTGCCTTCGAACAACCCTCCGAACAGGGGGGCAATCAGCCCCAGCATTTT.

The count of this clone is one. J is TRBJ1-5 and V is TRBV18; 7 bases agree with TRBD1. J gave up 7 bases and V 4 bases, and 10 bases lay outside the gene matches. The CDR3 is 15 residues long. Germline-derived CDR1 and CDR2 are KGHSH and LQKENI. The CDR3 loop is CASSLDREGGQPQHF. The CDR3 DNA reads as TGTGCCAGCTCACTCGACAGGGAAGGTGGCCAGCCCCAGCATTTT. Drawing the rest from reference TRBV18 and TRBJ1-5, the complete variable domain is NAGVMQNPRHLVRRRGQEARLRCSPMKGHSHVYWYRQLPEEGLKFMVYLQKENIIDESGMPKERFSAEFPKEGPSILRIQQVVRGDSAAYFCASSLDREGGQPQHFGDGTRLSIL.

The chain links TRBV28 to TRBJ1-4, with a weak D call TRBD1 (5 bases). This CDR3 is built from 15 residues. Germline V CDR1 and CDR2: MDHEN, SYDVKM. The V end lost 7 bases, the J end lost 8 bases, and 20 bases lay between the germline ends. CDR3 sequence reads: CASTPGGSMGEKLFF. CDR3 bases: TGTGCCAGCACCCCCGGGGGTTCGATGGGGGAAAAACTGTTTTTT.

This chain connects TRBV14 to TRBJ2-3; tentative D call: TRBD2 (6 bases). This CDR3 has 16 amino acids. Trimming took off 0 bases at V and 2 bases at J, with 12 bases between the two ends. Per the germline V gene, CDR1 is SGHDN and CDR2 is FVKESK. CDR3 sequence (DNA): TGTGCCAGCAGCCAAGATAGCGGCCTTCTCACAGATACGCAGTATTTT. It is translated as CASSQDSGLLTDTQYF. The whole variable domain, remainder taken from reference TRBV14 and TRBJ2-3, is EAGVTQFPSHSVIEKGQTVTLRCDPISGHDNLYWYRRVMGKEIKFLLHFVKESKQDESGMPNNRFLAERTGGTYSTLKVQPAELEDSGVYFCASSQDSGLLTDTQYFGPGTRLTVL.